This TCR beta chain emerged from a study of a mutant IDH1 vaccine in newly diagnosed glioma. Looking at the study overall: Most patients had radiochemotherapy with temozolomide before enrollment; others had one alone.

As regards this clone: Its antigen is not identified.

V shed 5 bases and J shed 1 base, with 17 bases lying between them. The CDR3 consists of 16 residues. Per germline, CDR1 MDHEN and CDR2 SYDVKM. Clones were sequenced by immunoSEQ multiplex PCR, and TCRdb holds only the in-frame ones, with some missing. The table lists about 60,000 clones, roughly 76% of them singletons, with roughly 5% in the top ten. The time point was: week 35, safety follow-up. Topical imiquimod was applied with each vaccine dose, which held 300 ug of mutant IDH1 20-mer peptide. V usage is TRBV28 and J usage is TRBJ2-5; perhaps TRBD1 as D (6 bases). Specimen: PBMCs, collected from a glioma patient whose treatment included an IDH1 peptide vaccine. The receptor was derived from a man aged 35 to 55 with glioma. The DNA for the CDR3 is TGTGCCAGCAGTCCAGGTGGCCAGGGGCCCCAAGAGACCCAGTACTTC. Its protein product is CASSPGGQGPQETQYF.